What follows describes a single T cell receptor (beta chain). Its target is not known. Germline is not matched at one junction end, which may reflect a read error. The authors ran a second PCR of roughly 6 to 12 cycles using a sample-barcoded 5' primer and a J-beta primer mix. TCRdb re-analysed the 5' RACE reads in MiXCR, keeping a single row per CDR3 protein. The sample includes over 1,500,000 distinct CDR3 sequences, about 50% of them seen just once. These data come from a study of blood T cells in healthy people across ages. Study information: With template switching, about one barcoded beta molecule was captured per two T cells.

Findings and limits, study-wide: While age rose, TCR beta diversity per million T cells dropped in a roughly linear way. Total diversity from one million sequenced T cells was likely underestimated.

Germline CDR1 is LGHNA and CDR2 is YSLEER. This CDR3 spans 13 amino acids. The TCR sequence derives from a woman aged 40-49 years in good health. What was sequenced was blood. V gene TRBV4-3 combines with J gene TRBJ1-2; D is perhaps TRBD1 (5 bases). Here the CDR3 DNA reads TGCGCCAGCAGCCCCGAGGTAGGGGATGGCCACACCTTC. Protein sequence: CASSPEVGDGHTF.